The subject of this entry is one TCR beta chain. What it binds is not known. Germline V gene data show CDR1 as SGHTA and CDR2 as FQGNSA. The CDR3 covers 14 residues. The V gene lost 4 bases and the J gene lost 2 bases, with 12 bases spanning the gap. Everyone who donated was a Caucasian adult who lived in Nashville, Tennessee. A split of CD4+ cells into CD45RA+ naive and CD45RA-negative memory subsets was performed. This sample is drawn from a study of shared clonotypes between healthy human individuals. Method: immunoSEQ multiplex PCR; TCRdb's copy keeps in-frame clones and lacks some. The sample consists of roughly 1,500,000 clones, approximately 98% of them appearing once. Study findings and constraints: Some naive CD4 clonotypes, around 5%, turned up in common across a handful of donors.

Specimen: naive CD4+ T cells sorted from blood. The subset here: CD45RA+ positively selected. The receptor's source is a man aged 25-45 years in good health. The V gene is TRBV7-2, the J gene TRBJ2-7; D ambiguous. The CDR3 region has the DNA TGTGCCAGCAGCTACGGACGGCTAGCCTACGAGCAGTACTTC. Protein sequence: CASSYGRLAYEQYF. Full variable domain (outside the CDR3, taken from reference TRBV7-2 and TRBJ2-7): GAGVSQSPSNKVTEKGKDVELRCDPISGHTALYWYRQSLGQGLEFLIYFQGNSAPDKSGLPSDRFSAERTGGSVSTLTIQRTQQEDSAVYLCASSYGRLAYEQYFGPGTRLTVT.